The TCR beta chain described here comes from a study of a mutant IDH1 vaccine in newly diagnosed glioma (dated by TCRdb to the early 2020s). Turning to the overall study: Patients were given eight vaccinations, in weeks 1, 3, 5, 7, 11, 15, 19 and 23, which matched visits V03 through V10. Prior to enrollment, standard therapy consisting of radiotherapy alone, temozolomide alone, or radiochemotherapy with temozolomide had been administered to patients, with the combination being received by most patients. For exploratory analyses, 25 to 30 treated patients had longitudinal TCRB deep sequencing done wherever samples were available. Vaccination started 4-6 weeks after radiotherapy alone, or was given together with temozolomide cycles in the groups whose treatment included chemotherapy. Of the 30 to 35 treated patients, approximately 60% were male and around 40% were female, and a mean age of approximately 40 years was recorded. Six visits were used for peripheral blood collection: V03 (baseline), V05, V07, V10, V12 and V13. What the work shows at the level of the full study, not this receptor alone: Immune responses induced by the vaccine were seen in about 93% of patients across multiple MHC alleles. The authors stated that sample limitations prevented analyses of patient blood samples from being reproduced. Changes in the top peripheral T cell clonotypes picked up by TCRB sequencing did not appear to be linked to pseudoprogression. PBMC samples for TCRB deep sequencing were selected based on availability.

The library was built by means of the immunoSEQ multiplex PCR assay. The hsTCRB Kit was used according to the manufacturer's protocol to amplify rearranged TCR beta chain sequences. Sequencing of TCRB libraries was carried out on an Illumina MiSeq. The source study handled its data this way. Demultiplexing, trimming and gene mapping were performed with the kit vendor's proprietary platform. TCRdb took over this immuneACCESS table, retaining in-frame rearrangements with V and J assigned. Such tables are incomplete; in checked studies, under half of the missing clones stem from an unresolved V gene, and the remainder is unexplained. That table is the source of V, J and clone size, and D and trimming were worked out from the DNA. The sample includes about 40,000 clones, with approximately 89% observed a single time. About 2.6% of the sample rests with the top ten. As for this clone: Its antigen remains undetermined. Qualities for individual bases were not recorded, and no much larger clone is one base off.

The time point label, read with the paper, signifies: week 5, during vaccination. Every vaccine dose consisted of 300 ug of a 20-mer mutant IDH1 peptide in Montanide, administered subcutaneously together with topical imiquimod. Newly diagnosed WHO grade 3 or 4 IDH1-mutant astrocytomas showing loss of nuclear ATRX were present in the donors. The samples were drawn from NOA16, a multicentre, single-arm, open-label phase I trial in Germany that tested a mutant IDH1 peptide vaccine in humans for the first time. Genomic DNA for TCRB sequencing was extracted from EDTA blood using the DNeasy Blood and Tissue Kit. CDR1 KGHSH and CDR2 LQKENI are derived from the germline V gene. There are 15 amino acids in the CDR3, from cysteine to phenylalanine inclusive. Just the 45-base CDR3 DNA is kept, in frame starting at base 1. Deletion took 4 bases off V and 8 bases off J, with a span of 17 bases between the germline ends.

The sample consisted of PBMCs, taken from a glioma patient whose treatment included an IDH1 peptide vaccine. The chain is assembled from TRBV18 and TRBJ1-4; TRBD1 is possibly the D segment (5 matching bases). The receptor's source is a man aged 50 to 59 with glioma. The DNA reads TGTGCCAGCTCACTGGAGCAGGGAAGGCGCGAAAAACTGTTTTTT. It specifies CASSLEQGRREKLFF.